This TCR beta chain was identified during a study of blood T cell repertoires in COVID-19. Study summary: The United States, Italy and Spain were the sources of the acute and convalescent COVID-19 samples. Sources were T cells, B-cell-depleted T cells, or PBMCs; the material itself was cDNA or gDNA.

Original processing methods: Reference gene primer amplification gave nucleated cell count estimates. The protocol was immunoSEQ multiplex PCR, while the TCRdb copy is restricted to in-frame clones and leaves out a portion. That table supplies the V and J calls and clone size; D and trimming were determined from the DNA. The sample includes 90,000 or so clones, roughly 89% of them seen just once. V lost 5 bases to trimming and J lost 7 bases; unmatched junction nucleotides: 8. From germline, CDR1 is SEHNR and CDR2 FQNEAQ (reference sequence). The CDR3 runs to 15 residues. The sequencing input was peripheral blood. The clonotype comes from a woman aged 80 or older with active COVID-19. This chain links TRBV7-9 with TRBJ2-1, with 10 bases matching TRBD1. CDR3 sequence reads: CASSLRGQGSNEQFF. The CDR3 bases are TGTGCCAGCAGCCTCAGGGGACAGGGGAGTAATGAGCAGTTCTTC.